The 10 T cell receptor beta chains below all came from one sample that was sequenced in a study of spatial heterogeneity in lung cancer. From the 5' RACE reads, TCRdb called clonotypes with MiXCR, one entry per CDR3 protein. The sample has 11,000 or so distinct CDR3 sequences, under 4.5% seen once. The sample's time point: sample taken at primary tumor resection. Tumor, nontumor lung or frozen PBMC supplied whole RNA, sequenced without sorting. This specimen consisted of PBMCs, obtained at surgery. Every receptor here comes from a female donor with early-stage non-small cell lung cancer.

This clonotype was recorded at least ten times. With the library built for alpha chains, this beta chain is off target and its frequency is not meaningful. The rearrangement links TRBV28 to TRBJ1-1; D remains unclear. Germline assignment: CDR1 MDHEN and CDR2 SYDVKM. V was clipped by 6 bases and J by 1 base, with 12 bases between them. There are 14 residues in the CDR3. DNA of the CDR3: TGTGCCAGCAGCTCACTCCAAAAGAACACTGAAGCTTTCTTT. It translates to CASSSLQKNTEAFF.

There are many counts of this clonotype. This beta chain is an unintended read in a library built for alpha chains; its size means little. The chain is built from TRBV4-3 and TRBJ2-4; 10 nucleotides match TRBD2. The germline V gene has CDR1 LGHNA and CDR2 YSLEER. The CDR3 covers 17 residues. V lost 0 bases to trimming and J lost 6 bases; unmatched junction nucleotides: 8. CDR3 DNA sequence: TGCGCCAGCAGCCAAGACGATGCTAGCGGGAGAGGAAACATTCAGTACTTC. This codes for CASSQDDASGRGNIQYF.

Regarding this clonotype: This beta chain slipped into a library made for alpha chains as a stray read, so its size is not meaningful. In DNA, the CDR3 is TGTGCCAGCAGCATACAGGGATCTCCAATCTCACTAGATGAGCAGTTCTTC. This codes for CASSIQGSPISLDEQFF. The chain couples TRBV9 to TRBJ2-1; a possible D gene is TRBD1 (6 bases). The CDR3 contains 17 residues. Germline V gene lookup returns CDR1 SGDLS and CDR2 YYNGEE. The ends were cut back, 4 bases at V and 8 bases at J, with 25 bases in the middle.

This clonotype was observed many times. A library made for alpha chains picked up this beta chain off target, so its size means little. The chain recombines TRBV6-2 or TRBV6-3 with TRBJ2-6; 7 bases map to TRBD1. V lost 6 bases to trimming and J lost 4 bases; unmatched junction nucleotides: 3. Germline assignment: CDR1 MNHEY and CDR2 SVGEGT. The CDR3 has 14 residues. The CDR3 region is CASRQGTGANVLTF. The DNA for the CDR3 is TGTGCCAGCAGACAGGGGACAGGGGCCAACGTCCTGACTTTC.

With regard to this clonotype: This beta chain lies outside the target of a library built for alpha chains; its clone size means little. The genes are TRBV7-3 and TRBJ2-1; D unclear. The CDR3 has 14 amino acids. Trimming stripped 2 bases from V and 2 bases from J, with 7 bases between. The germline gives CDR1 SGHTA, CDR2 FQGTGA. In DNA form, the CDR3 reads TGTGCCAGCAGCTTAGAGAGTCCCTACAATGAGCAGTTCTTC. This codes for CASSLESPYNEQFF.

This clonotype was found many times. Because this beta chain is a stray read in a library intended to capture alpha chains, its abundance should not be given much weight. The chain is built from TRBV13 and TRBJ1-2, with unresolved D. The germline gives CDR1 PRHDT, CDR2 FYEKMQ (reference sequence). V was pared by 6 bases and J by 3 bases, with 11 bases between. The CDR3 covers 13 residues. The CDR3 nucleotides are TGTGCCAGCAGGGACCTGAAGTACTATGGCTACACCTTC. Its protein is CASRDLKYYGYTF. Full variable domain (missing parts from reference TRBV13 and TRBJ1-2): AAGVIQSPRHLIKEKRETATLKCYPIPRHDTVYWYQQGPGQDPQFLISFYEKMQSDKGSIPDRFSAQQFSDYHSELNMSSLELGDSALYFCASRDLKYYGYTFGSGTRLTVV.

The sample holds many counts of this clonotype. This beta chain is an unintended read in a library built for alpha chains; its size means little. This chain links TRBV28 with TRBJ2-7, with 14 positions matching TRBD2. In germline, CDR1 is MDHEN, CDR2 SYDVKM. The V and J ends lost 2 bases and 4 bases, in that order; junction bases with no gene match: 4. The CDR3 runs 16 residues. The DNA for the CDR3 is TGTGCCAGCAGTTTAGGGGGACTAGCGGGAGAGTACGAGCAGTACTTC. This gives the protein CASSLGGLAGEYEQYF.

In this sample, this clonotype turned up many times. Since it is a stray read in a library aimed at alpha chains, this beta chain has a size that is not meaningful. The chain employs TRBV5-1 and TRBJ2-7; TRBD1 aligns across 12 bases. Germline assignment: CDR1 SGHRS and CDR2 YFSETQ. Trimming cost V 4 bases and J 7 bases; bases outside gene matches: 9. The length of the CDR3 is 15 residues. CDR3 in DNA: TGCGCCAGCAGCCGGGACAGGGGGCTAGCTTATGAGCAGTACTTC. Amino acid sequence: CASSRDRGLAYEQYF. The full variable domain, rest sourced from reference TRBV5-1 and TRBJ2-7, is KAGVTQTPRYLIKTRGQQVTLSCSPISGHRSVSWYQQTPGQGLQFLFEYFSETQRNKGNFPGRFSGRQFSNSRSEMNVSTLELGDSALYLCASSRDRGLAYEQYFGPGTRLTVT.

This clonotype was detected ten times or more. Within a library made for alpha chains, this beta chain is off target, and its count is uninformative. The chain has TRBV18 and TRBJ2-7; weak D call: TRBD2 (7 bases). V was trimmed by 0 bases and J by 4 bases, leaving 13 bases between them. Per germline, CDR1 KGHSH and CDR2 LQKENI. This CDR3 has 15 residues. CDR3 protein: CASSPPSGGQYEQYF. The CDR3 DNA sequence: TGTGCCAGCTCACCACCTTCGGGGGGCCAATACGAGCAGTACTTC.

This clonotype has only a few counts. This beta chain slipped into a library made for alpha chains as a stray read, so its size is not meaningful. V is TRBV6-1 and J is TRBJ2-7; 9 bases line up with TRBD1. CDR3 size: 16 residues. V lost 2 bases to trimming and J lost 6 bases; unmatched junction nucleotides: 11. Per germline, CDR1 MNHNS and CDR2 SASEGT. CDR3 residues: CASSEFVGTGTSEQYF. The CDR3 coding sequence is TGTGCCAGCAGTGAATTCGTAGGGACAGGGACGAGCGAGCAGTACTTC.